Listed below are T cell receptor beta chains from one sample, sequenced in a study of CD8 T cells in Susac syndrome. TCRdb analysed the immunoSEQ multiplex PCR reads with MiXCR anew, one entry per CDR3 protein. The table lists hundreds of thousands of distinct CDR3 sequences, about 95% of them singletons, with 0.15% to 0.2% in the top ten. The sequencing sample was made of CD4+ T cells from PBMCs. Source of these receptors: a human donor with Susac syndrome. CDR3s include the opening cysteine and the closing phenylalanine or tryptophan. The D gene is left open where the match is weak. Expanded clones are given a class, and other clones once, few, many or no size at all.

D gene,J gene,clone size,V gene,CDR3 DNA,CDR3 protein
.,TRBJ2-2,.,TRBV5-1,TGCGCCAGCAGCTTTTACAGGGAGACCGGGGAGCTGTTTTTT,CASSFYRETGELFF
TRBD1,TRBJ2-6,.,TRBV20-1,TGCAGTGTTGGGACAGGGGGTTTCTCTGGGGCCAACGTCCTGACTTTC,CSVGTGGFSGANVLTF
.,TRBJ2-7,.,TRBV20-1,TGCAGTGCCCTGATGACGGGGGTCCCAACCTACGAGCAGTACTTC,CSALMTGVPTYEQYF
.,TRBJ2-5,.,TRBV24-1,TGTGCCACCAGTGAATCCGGTCCGGGACAAGAGACCCAGTACTTC,CATSESGPGQETQYF
.,TRBJ2-7,.,TRBV3-1,TGTGCCAGCAGCCAAGTATCGCCCTACGAGCAGTACTTC,CASSQVSPYEQYF
TRBD2,TRBJ2-1,.,TRBV4-2,TGTGCCAGCAGCCAAGGTAGCAGCGGGGGGCGCTACAATGAGCAGTTCTTC,CASSQGSSGGRYNEQFF
.,TRBJ1-1,.,TRBV5-1,TGCGCCAGCAGCTTGTCCCGTTCGGGCACTGAAGCTTTCTTT,CASSLSRSGTEAFF
.,TRBJ2-6,once,TRBV5-4,TGTGCCAGCAGCTATGGTGGGAGTGCTGGGGCCAACGTCCTGACTTTC,CASSYGGSAGANVLTF
.,TRBJ1-3,once,TRBV20-1,TGCAGTGCTAGAATGGGGGGCTCTGGAAACACCATATATTTT,CSARMGGSGNTIYF
.,TRBJ2-7,few,TRBV28,TGTGCCAGCAGTTCCCGGTACGAGCAGTACTTC,CASSSRYEQYF
TRBD1,TRBJ1-5,.,TRBV12-3/TRBV12-4,TGTGCCAGCAGTTTGATCTCCGGGACAGGGGGCAATCAGCCCCAGCATTTT,CASSLISGTGGNQPQHF
.,TRBJ2-3,.,TRBV10-3,TGTGCCATCAGTGGCCCAGACGGTCCAGATACGCAGTATTTT,CAISGPDGPDTQYF
TRBD1,TRBJ2-1,.,TRBV6-2/TRBV6-3,TGTGCCAGCAGTTACGGGGACAGGGGAGTCAATGAGCAGTTCTTC,CASSYGDRGVNEQFF
.,TRBJ2-7,once,TRBV5-1,TGCGCCAGCAGCCGCGACACAGCGGCCTACGAGCAGTACTTC,CASSRDTAAYEQYF